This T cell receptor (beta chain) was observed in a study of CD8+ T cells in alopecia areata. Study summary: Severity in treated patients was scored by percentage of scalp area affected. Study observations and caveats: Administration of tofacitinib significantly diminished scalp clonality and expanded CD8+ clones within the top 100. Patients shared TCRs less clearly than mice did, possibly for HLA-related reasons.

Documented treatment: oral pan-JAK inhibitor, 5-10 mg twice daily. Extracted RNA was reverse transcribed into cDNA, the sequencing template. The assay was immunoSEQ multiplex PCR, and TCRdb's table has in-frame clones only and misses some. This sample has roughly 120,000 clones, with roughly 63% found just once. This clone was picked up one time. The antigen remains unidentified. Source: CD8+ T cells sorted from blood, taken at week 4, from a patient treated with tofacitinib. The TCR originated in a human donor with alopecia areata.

Written as DNA, the CDR3 is TGTGCCAGCAGCTTAGCAGGGCCTGAAGAGACCCAGTACTTC. Its protein product is CASSLAGPEETQYF. The chain is built from TRBV7-9 and TRBJ2-5; no firm D call. Trimming took off 0 bases at V and 3 bases at J, with 8 bases between the two ends. This CDR3 has 14 residues. Germline CDR1 and CDR2: SEHNR and FQNEAQ (reference sequence).